This TCR beta chain was captured by sequencing in a study of early T cells in non-severe SARS-CoV-2 infection (dated by TCRdb to 2020 to 2022). Study-wide context: Bulk RNA from unsorted whole blood was used for TCR sequencing, so alpha and beta chains could not be paired.

The sample holds many counts of this clonotype. Its antigen is not yet known. No base qualities exist here, and no much larger clone lies one base off it. Sequences SGHTA (CDR1) and FQGTGA (CDR2) are obtained from the germline V gene. From the cysteine through the phenylalanine, the CDR3 covers 14 amino acids. The sequence is cut down to CDR3 DNA, 42 bases in frame from base 1. The germline V and J ends show losses of 5 bases and 4 bases respectively, and no gene match explains 5 bases of the junction. Library preparation employed 5' RACE. TCRdb lists the instrument as NextSeq 500. The TCR library protocol attached unique molecular identifiers to individual cDNA molecules to correct for sequencing error and PCR bias. Both TCR alpha and beta chains were sequenced, and tight co-correlation was observed between alpha and beta sequence abundances in each sample. Per the original workflow: V gene, J gene and CDR3 annotation of TCR sequences was performed with Decombinator V4. Expanded TCRs were defined as changing significantly between any two time points under a Poisson model with p below 0.0001. Abundances of TCRs were expressed as counts per million after normalisation to the total number of TCRs sequenced in each sample. MAIT TCRs were defined by TRAV1-2 paired with TRAJ12, TRAJ20 or TRAJ33, and iNKT TCRs by TRAV10 paired with TRAJ18. A search of VDJdb, accessed on 1 November 2021, was run for TCRs annotated to CMV, EBV and SARS-CoV-2, with TCRs annotated for multiple antigens excluded. TCRdb passed the public sequencing reads through fastp at Q25 and MiXCR, retaining productive beta sequences. Each CDR3 protein gets just one entry, which takes the most common genes and DNA from the rows behind it. Clone size and V and J calls follow TCRdb, not the original study. This sample lists about 70,000 distinct CDR3 sequences; approximately 10% were detected once. Together, the top ten hold roughly 4.7% of the sample.

Set within a cohort of healthcare workers in London, UK, this nested case-control study involved weekly PCR testing of nasopharyngeal swabs along with blood sampling. Healthcare workers were enrolled in the week of the UK lockdown, from 23 to 31 March 2020, and were followed every week for up to roughly 15 weeks. Overall results and qualifications from the work: VDJdb matching was skewed toward anti-spike CD8 responses and likely underestimated virus-specific expansions, missing private and CD4 specificities.

The sample was whole blood. This TCR derives from an adult who was a healthcare worker with PCR-confirmed SARS-CoV-2 infection or an uninfected control (not recorded which). Here the chain combines TRBV7-3 and TRBJ2-7, with 10 bases aligning to TRBD2. The DNA sequence is TGTGCCAGCAGCCTGGGAGCGGGGGGGTACGAGCAGTACTTC. Translated, it gives CASSLGAGGYEQYF.